Given below is one T cell receptor (beta chain) in context. The sample comes from a study of blood T cell repertoires in COVID-19. Study-wide context: The origin of the acute and convalescent COVID-19 samples was the United States, Italy and Spain. Sample material is recorded as cDNA or gDNA derived from T cells, B-cell-depleted T cells, or PBMCs.

As handled by the study authors: Estimation of nucleated cell counts relied on the amplification of reference gene primers. The protocol was immunoSEQ multiplex PCR, while the TCRdb copy is restricted to in-frame clones and leaves out a portion. The V and J calls and the clone size are those of that table, but D and trimming were determined from the DNA. The sample lists roughly 110,000 clones, under 85% seen once, with 14% in the top ten. Germline V gene lookup returns CDR1 MDHEN and CDR2 SYDVKM. The CDR3 runs 13 residues. Trimming cost V 5 bases and J 4 bases, with 11 bases left between them. The J gene is TRBJ1-2, the V gene TRBV28, with D tentatively TRBD1 (6 bases). The origin of this receptor is an older woman with acute or convalescent COVID-19. The sequencing input was peripheral blood. CDR3 coding DNA: TGTGCCAGCAGTGGGGGCAGTTCCTATGGCTACACCTTC. The encoded protein is CASSGGSSYGYTF.